Shown below are 12 T cell receptor beta chains from a single sample sequenced in a study of blood T cell repertoires in COVID-19. The repertoire was sequenced with immunoSEQ multiplex PCR; TCRdb's copy has only in-frame clones and lacks some. This sample has about 86,000 clones; over 70% occur once, and the top ten carry approximately 34%. Sequenced: peripheral blood. These receptors originate from a woman of 80 years or more with active or convalescent COVID-19.

V is TRBV7-9 and J is TRBJ2-2; maybe TRBD2 (5 bases). This CDR3 is built from 14 residues. Germline lookup yields CDR1 SEHNR and CDR2 FQNEAQ (reference sequence). V was pared by 4 bases and J by 5 bases, with 11 bases between. DNA for the CDR3: TGTGCCAGCAGCTCAGGACTCCCAACCGGGGAGCTGTTTTTT. It encodes CASSSGLPTGELFF.

This chain connects TRBV5-1 to TRBJ2-1; TRBD2 aligns across 12 bases. V was clipped by 4 bases and J by 6 bases; unmatched bases: 5. The CDR3 totals 15 residues. Germline-derived CDR1 and CDR2 are SGHRS and YFSETQ. The CDR3 sequence is CASSTSSGRANEQFF. The CDR3, as DNA: TGCGCCAGCAGCACCTCTAGCGGGAGGGCCAATGAGCAGTTCTTC.

V gene TRBV28 combines with J gene TRBJ1-4; a weak D match, TRBD1 (6 bases). Germline V lookup: CDR1 MDHEN, CDR2 SYDVKM. V lost 5 bases, J lost 0 bases, and 10 bases lay in between. The CDR3 has 15 amino acids. The CDR3 spells CASSPTGSTNEKLFF. The CDR3 nucleotides read TGTGCCAGCAGTCCTACAGGGTCAACTAATGAAAAACTGTTTTTT.

This clone was detected a few times. The gene calls are TRBV28 and TRBJ2-1; 7 nucleotides match TRBD1. V lost 6 bases, J lost 3 bases, and 11 bases stayed unmatched. CDR3 length: 16 amino acids. Germline CDR1 reads MDHEN; CDR2 reads SYDVKM. The CDR3 coding sequence is TGTGCCAGCAGGGGACATTGGACAGGAAACTACAATGAGCAGTTCTTC. Translation gives CASRGHWTGNYNEQFF.

The chain combines TRBV7-6 with TRBJ1-4; perhaps TRBD1 as D (5 bases). CDR3 length: 14 amino acids. V was trimmed by 1 base and J by 5 bases, leaving 8 bases between them. Germline-derived CDR1 and CDR2 are SGHVS and FNYEAQ. DNA of the CDR3: TGTGCCAGCAGCTTAGTGGGGGGGAATGAAAAACTGTTTTTT. It translates to CASSLVGGNEKLFF.

This chain uses TRBV27 with TRBJ2-7, with 8 bases that match TRBD2. Germline V gene lookup returns CDR1 MNHEY and CDR2 SMNVEV (reference sequence). CDR3 length: 16 amino acids. J lost 2 bases, V lost 0 bases, and 6 bases had no gene match. The CDR3 DNA reads TGTGCCAGCAGTTTATCTGGGCGGGGGGCCGCCTACGAGCAGTACTTC. This gives the protein CASSLSGRGAAYEQYF.

A few counts support this clone. The gene calls are TRBV5-1 and TRBJ2-1; 14 nucleotides align to TRBD2. The CDR3 totals 15 residues. V was pared by 4 bases and J by 7 bases, with 4 bases of the junction left unmatched. Looked up from germline, CDR1 is SGHRS and CDR2 is YFSETQ. CDR3 in DNA: TGCGCCAGCAGCCACGGACTAGCGGGAGGTAATGAGCAGTTCTTC. Protein sequence: CASSHGLAGGNEQFF.

CDR3 protein: CAWTPGLAGLMQYF. The CDR3 DNA reads TGTGCCTGGACCCCCGGGCTAGCGGGTCTGATGCAGTACTTC. V gene TRBV30 combines with J gene TRBJ2-7; TRBD2 aligns across 8 bases. Germline values: CDR1 GTSNPN, CDR2 SVGIG (reference sequence). V was clipped by 4 bases and J by 9 bases; unmatched bases: 14. The CDR3 is 14 residues long. The complete variable domain, with remaining parts taken from reference TRBV30 and TRBJ2-7, reads SQTIHQWPATLVQPVGSPLSLECTVEGTSNPNLYWYRQAAGRGLQLLFYSVGIGQISSEVPQNLSASRPQDRQFILSSKKLLLSDSGFYLCAWTPGLAGLMQYFGPGTRLTVT.

The chain couples TRBV15 to TRBJ1-3; TRBD1 aligns across 7 bases. The J segment lost 4 bases and the V segment lost 0 bases, leaving 3 bases of the junction unmatched. The CDR3 consists of 15 residues. Per germline, CDR1 LNHNV and CDR2 YYDKDF (reference sequence). The CDR3 coding sequence is TGTGCCACCAGCAGAGATTTGACAGGGGGAAACACCATATATTTT. Its protein product is CATSRDLTGGNTIYF.

A note on this clone: Additional DNA sequences in this sample encode the identical CDR3. The chain is built from TRBV20-1 and TRBJ2-3; maybe TRBD1 (5 bases). V was shortened by 3 bases and J by 0 bases, with 10 bases between the two germline ends. Germline V lookup: CDR1 DFQATT, CDR2 SNEGSKA (reference sequence). The CDR3 is made up of 14 amino acids. CDR3: CSASRAGSTDTQYF. CDR3 sequence (DNA): TGCAGTGCTAGTAGGGCAGGGAGCACAGATACGCAGTATTTT.

The chain has TRBV7-3 and TRBJ2-3; no firm D call. This CDR3 contains 15 residues. Germline V lookup: CDR1 SGHTA, CDR2 FQGTGA. Trimming pared 1 base from V and 1 base from J, leaving 9 bases between. The DNA for the CDR3 is TGTGCCAGCAGCTTAAACGGGTGGGGCACAGATACGCAGTATTTT. As protein: CASSLNGWGTDTQYF. Together with reference TRBV7-3 and TRBJ2-3, the CDR3 gives the full variable domain: GAGVSQTPSNKVTEKGKYVELRCDPISGHTALYWYRQSLGQGPEFLIYFQGTGAADDSGLPNDRFFAVRPEGSVSTLKIQRTERGDSAVYLCASSLNGWGTDTQYFGPGTRLTVL.

This sequence joins TRBV30 and TRBJ1-2; 7 bases agree with TRBD1. Trimming removed 4 bases from V and 7 bases from J; junction bases left unmatched: 12. CDR1 is GTSNPN and CDR2 is SVGIG in the germline V gene (reference sequence). This CDR3 has 14 amino acids. The CDR3 DNA reads as TGTGCCTGGATCCCTACAGGGGCTGGGGGTGGCTACACCTTC. Residues: CAWIPTGAGGGYTF.